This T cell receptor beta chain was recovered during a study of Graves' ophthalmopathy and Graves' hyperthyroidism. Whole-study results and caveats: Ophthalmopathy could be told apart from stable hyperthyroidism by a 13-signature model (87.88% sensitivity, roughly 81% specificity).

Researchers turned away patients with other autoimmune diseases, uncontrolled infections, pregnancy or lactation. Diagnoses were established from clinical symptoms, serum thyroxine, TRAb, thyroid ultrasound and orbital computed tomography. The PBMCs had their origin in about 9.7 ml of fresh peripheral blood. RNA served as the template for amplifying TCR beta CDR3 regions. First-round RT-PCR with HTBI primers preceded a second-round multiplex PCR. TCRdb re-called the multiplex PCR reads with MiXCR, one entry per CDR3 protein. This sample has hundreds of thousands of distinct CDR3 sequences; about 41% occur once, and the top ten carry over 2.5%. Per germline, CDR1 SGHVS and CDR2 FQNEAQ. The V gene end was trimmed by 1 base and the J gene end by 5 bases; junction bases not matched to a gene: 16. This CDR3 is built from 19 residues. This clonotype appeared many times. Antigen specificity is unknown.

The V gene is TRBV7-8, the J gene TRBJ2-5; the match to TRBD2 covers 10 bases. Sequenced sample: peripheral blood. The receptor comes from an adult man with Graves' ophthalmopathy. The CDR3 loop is CASSLEGLLAGLRGETQYF. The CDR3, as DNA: TGTGCCAGCAGCTTAGAGGGTCTACTAGCGGGACTACGGGGGGAGACCCAGTACTTC.